The 5 T cell receptor beta chains given below trace back to one sample, sequenced in a study of long-term antiretroviral therapy in people with HIV. immunoSEQ v3.0 was run at survey level. Repertoires were generated with immunoSEQ multiplex PCR, while TCRdb's copy carries only in-frame clones and drops some. The sample has about 15,000 clones; around four fifths are singletons. The sample consisted of unsorted PBMCs, taken 2.5 years before starting antiretroviral therapy. These receptors were taken from a woman aged 50 to 65 with HIV.

This sequence joins TRBV4-1 and TRBJ2-7; no firm D call. Between the trimmed V and J ends, which lost 0 bases and 3 bases, there was a span of 6 bases. CDR1 and CDR2 (germline): MGHRA, YSYEKL. The CDR3 covers 13 residues. This CDR3 is CASSQEAVYEQYF. The CDR3 nucleotides read TGCGCCAGCAGCCAAGAGGCGGTCTACGAGCAGTACTTC.

This chain uses TRBV29-1 with TRBJ2-3, with 9 nucleotides matching TRBD1. V gave up 7 bases and J gave up 7 bases; unmatched junction bases: 12. The CDR3 spans 14 residues. Germline V lookup: CDR1 SQVTM, CDR2 ANQGSEA. The CDR3, as DNA: TGCAGCGGCTGGACAGGGGTGGGTGTTAATACGCAGTATTTT. Protein sequence: CSGWTGVGVNTQYF.

The chain employs TRBV7-9 and TRBJ2-3, with D perhaps being TRBD1 or TRBD2 (6 bases each). CDR3 length: 15 amino acids. Germline V lookup: CDR1 SEHNR, CDR2 FQNEAQ (reference sequence). The V end lost 11 bases, the J end lost 0 bases, and 18 bases lay between the germline ends. CDR3 sequence reads: CALRWGRGSTDTQYF. The DNA for the CDR3 is TGTGCCCTACGTTGGGGGCGGGGTAGCACAGATACGCAGTATTTT.

The genes are TRBV12-5 and TRBJ2-7; TRBD1 agrees at 9 bases. The CDR3 totals 15 residues. V gave up 7 bases and J gave up 4 bases; unmatched junction bases: 11. The germline CDR1 and CDR2 sequences are LGHNT and FRNRAP. The CDR3 loop is CASAYFTGGPYEQYF. As DNA, the CDR3 is TGTGCTAGTGCCTACTTCACAGGGGGCCCTTACGAGCAGTACTTC.

The chain combines TRBV14 with TRBJ1-2; D remains ambiguous. Trimming left V 2 bases short and J 7 bases short, with 11 bases between. The CDR3 length is 13 residues. The germline CDR1 and CDR2 sequences are SGHDN and FVKESK. CDR3 DNA: TGTGCCAGCAGCCAAAAGACAACGAGTGGCTACACCTTC. This encodes CASSQKTTSGYTF.